These T cell receptor beta chains were read from a single sample in a study of patients and donors after allogeneic stem cell transplantation. Each CDR3 protein is one row after TCRdb ran MiXCR on the RT-PCR reads. In the table there are about 960,000 distinct CDR3 sequences, about 20% of which are singletons. Sequencing was carried out using blood, either unsorted or a sorted T cell fraction (not recorded which). Receptors originate from a human donor who was either an allogeneic HSCT recipient or a stem cell or donor lymphocyte infusion donor (not recorded which). It is not recorded whose cells these are; they may come from a transplant donor. CDR3s include the opening cysteine and the closing phenylalanine or tryptophan. D genes are given only for firm matches. Expanded clones are given a class, and other clones once, few, many or no size at all.

>TRBD2|NA|TRBV30|TRBJ2-7
CAWSVPSSGGLPNF
TGTGCCTGGAGTGTACCCTCTTCCGGGGGACTACCAAACTTC
>TRBD1|NA|TRBV28|TRBJ2-7
CASSFWTGGAKNYEQYF
TGTGCCAGCAGTTTCTGGACAGGGGGAGCGAAGAACTACGAGCAGTACTTC
>TRBD2|few|TRBV5-1|TRBJ2-3
CASSPTSGDTDTQYF
TGCGCCAGCAGCCCGACTAGCGGTGACACAGATACGCAGTATTTT
>NA|NA|TRBV9|TRBJ1-6
CASSAKGTTYNSPLHF
TGTGCCAGCAGCGCGAAGGGGACAACCTATAATTCACCCCTCCACTTT
>TRBD1|few|TRBV20-1|TRBJ1-5
CSARVDRDNQPQHF
TGCAGTGCTAGAGTCGACAGGGACAATCAGCCCCAGCATTTT
>NA|few|TRBV5-6|TRBJ2-2
CASSLSLGPTGELFF
TGTGCCAGCAGCTTGTCCCTGGGGCCCACCGGGGAGCTGTTTTTT
>NA|few|TRBV6-1|TRBJ1-6
CASRKGGNSPLHF
TGTGCCAGCAGGAAAGGGGGTAATTCACCCCTCCACTTT
>TRBD1|many|TRBV5-1|TRBJ1-2
CASSEGQGNYGYTF
TGCGCCAGCAGCGAGGGACAGGGGAACTATGGCTACACCTTC
>NA|NA|TRBV2|TRBJ2-1
CASSEARGGGPSYNEQFF
TGTGCCAGCAGTGAAGCGCGAGGGGGAGGGCCCTCCTACAATGAGCAGTTCTTC
>TRBD1|few|TRBV12-3/TRBV12-4|TRBJ1-2
CASSLVDRGHGYTF
TGTGCCAGCAGCCTAGTGGACAGGGGCCATGGCTACACCTTC
>TRBD1|NA|TRBV7-9|TRBJ2-4
CASSLSWTGKAKNIQYF
TGTGCCAGCAGCTTATCTTGGACAGGGAAGGCCAAAAACATTCAGTACTTC
>NA|NA|TRBV18|TRBJ1-5
CASSPGTNGQPQHF
TGTGCCAGCTCTCCCGGGACGAACGGTCAGCCCCAGCATTTT
>TRBD1|few|TRBV6-5|TRBJ2-7
CASSYARYPTGNPYEQYF
TGTGCCAGCAGTTACGCCCGATACCCGACAGGGAACCCCTACGAGCAGTACTTC
>NA|NA|TRBV4-2|TRBJ2-2
CASSQVNGANTGELFF
TGTGCCAGCAGCCAAGTAAACGGAGCGAACACCGGGGAGCTGTTTTTT
>NA|NA|TRBV7-6|TRBJ2-5
CASSLAPRGETQYF
TGTGCCAGCAGCTTAGCCCCCAGGGGAGAGACCCAGTACTTC